Below, 20 T cell receptor beta chains from the same sample are listed, as sequenced in a study of response to subunit inactivated influenza vaccine. Via MiXCR, TCRdb re-called the RT-PCR reads, giving one row per CDR3 protein. The sample has fewer than 800,000 distinct CDR3 sequences, approximately 14% seen once. This sample comprised PBMCs from blood, obtained about 12 days after vaccination. Every receptor here comes from a man in his fifties who received an inactivated influenza vaccine.

CDR3 coding DNA: TGTGCCAGCAGCCAATTACCGGGACAGGGGACCGACGAGCAGTACTTC. Translation gives CASSQLPGQGTDEQYF. V and J are TRBV14 and TRBJ2-7; TRBD1 matches at 10 bases. Germline V gives CDR1 SGHDN, CDR2 FVKESK. J was trimmed by 5 bases and V by 2 bases; bases with no gene match: 9. This CDR3 has 16 residues. The full variable domain, its missing parts supplied by reference TRBV14 and TRBJ2-7, is EAGVTQFPSHSVIEKGQTVTLRCDPISGHDNLYWYRRVMGKEIKFLLHFVKESKQDESGMPNNRFLAERTGGTYSTLKVQPAELEDSGVYFCASSQLPGQGTDEQYFGPGTRLTVT.

The V call is TRBV6-5, the J call TRBJ2-7; D is perhaps TRBD2 (6 bases). Trimming cost V 2 bases and J 8 bases, with 16 bases left between them. CDR1 is MNHEY and CDR2 is SVGAGI in the germline V gene. The CDR3 has 14 residues. The chain's CDR3 is CASSYGAGSTKQYF. CDR3 DNA sequence: TGTGCCAGCAGTTACGGGGCGGGGTCTACGAAGCAGTACTTC.

This clonotype was detected ten times or more. The chain is built from TRBV5-1 and TRBJ2-1; D is ambiguous. Trimming removed 4 bases at V and 0 bases at J, with 5 bases between. CDR3 size: 13 residues. CDR1 and CDR2 (germline): SGHRS, YFSETQ. In DNA, the CDR3 is TGCGCCAGCAGCGAGAGCTCCTACAATGAGCAGTTCTTC. Protein product: CASSESSYNEQFF.

J is TRBJ2-3 and V is TRBV29-1; TRBD2 might be the D (5 bases). The CDR3 spans 14 residues. The V gene's germline CDR1 is SQVTM and CDR2 ANQGSEA. Between the trimmed V and J ends, which lost 1 base and 5 bases, there was a span of 13 bases. CDR3 amino acids: CSVEGTREGDTQYF. As DNA, the CDR3 is TGCAGCGTTGAAGGCACCCGGGAAGGAGATACGCAGTATTTT.

The genes are TRBV2 and TRBJ2-1; 10 bases map to TRBD1. Germline V gene lookup returns CDR1 SNHLY and CDR2 FYNNEI. The ends lost 6 bases at V and 0 bases at J; junction bases unmatched: 11. The CDR3 extends over 18 amino acids. CDR3 nucleotides: TGTGCCAGCAGCGGACAGGGGGGGCCTACCCCCTCCTACAATGAGCAGTTCTTC. This encodes CASSGQGGPTPSYNEQFF.

This clonotype was picked up a small number of times. CDR3 in DNA: TGTGCCAGCAGCCTATACGGGCACTATAGCACAGATACGCAGTATTTT. Residues: CASSLYGHYSTDTQYF. J is TRBJ2-3 and V is TRBV12-3 or TRBV12-4; no definite D call. The germline V and J ends were trimmed by 6 bases and 0 bases, with 16 bases remaining between them. The CDR3 runs to 16 residues.

J is TRBJ2-7 and V is TRBV6-6, with D perhaps TRBD1 (6 bases). The germline V and J ends were trimmed by 6 bases and 6 bases, with 9 bases remaining between them. The V gene's germline CDR1 is MNHNY and CDR2 SVGAGI (reference sequence). The length of the CDR3 is 11 residues. The DNA for the CDR3 is TGTGCCAGCAGCCCAGGGGCCGAGCAGTACTTC. Translation: CASSPGAEQYF.

The chain employs TRBV10-1 and TRBJ2-7; TRBD2 matches 13 bases. In germline, CDR1 is WNHNN, CDR2 SYGVQD (reference sequence). The ends lost 4 bases at V and 4 bases at J; junction bases unmatched: 13. The CDR3 is made up of 18 amino acids. The CDR3 reads CASSVGLAGEFLLYEQYF. The DNA for the CDR3 is TGCGCCAGCAGTGTCGGACTAGCGGGAGAGTTTTTGTTGTACGAGCAGTACTTC.

The CDR3, as DNA: TGTGCCAGCAGGACCGGGTCGGTTTCCGAGCAGTACTTC. Translated, it gives CASRTGSVSEQYF. The chain combines TRBV6-2 or TRBV6-3 with TRBJ2-7, with D unresolved. The length of the CDR3 is 13 residues. With 6 bases removed from V and 6 bases from J, the gap between germline ends came to 15 bases. Per the germline V gene, CDR1 is MNHEY and CDR2 is SVGEGT.

V gene TRBV27 combines with J gene TRBJ2-5; a weak D match, TRBD2 (6 bases). CDR1 and CDR2 (germline): MNHEY, SMNVEV (reference sequence). Trimming took off 3 bases at V and 5 bases at J, with 16 bases between the two ends. The CDR3 is 15 amino acids. CDR3 in amino acids: CASSFGGAGRETQYF. CDR3 in DNA: TGTGCCAGCAGTTTCGGCGGGGCGGGTCGGGAGACCCAGTACTTC.

Only a few counts were recorded for this clonotype. The chain carries TRBV7-8 and TRBJ2-1, with 10 bases lining up with TRBD1. Germline V gene sequence: CDR1 SGHVS, CDR2 FQNEAQ. This CDR3 has 17 amino acids. Germline trimming cut 4 bases from V and 6 bases from J; bases unmatched to any gene: 12. The CDR3 loop reads CASSSRQGAKLVNEQFF. CDR3 sequence (DNA): TGTGCCAGCAGCTCGAGACAGGGGGCGAAATTGGTCAATGAGCAGTTCTTC.

V usage is TRBV11-2 and J usage is TRBJ2-3; the match to TRBD2 covers 11 bases. V lost 3 bases, J lost 4 bases, and 3 bases stayed unmatched. The germline V gene has CDR1 SGHAT and CDR2 FQNNGV. The CDR3 has 15 amino acids. The CDR3, as DNA: TGTGCCAGCAGCTTTACTAGCGGGGGATCAGATACGCAGTATTTT. It yields the protein CASSFTSGGSDTQYF.

The rearrangement joins TRBV16 to TRBJ2-7; TRBD1 might be the D (6 bases). Between the trimmed V and J ends, which lost 3 bases and 2 bases, there was a span of 23 bases. This CDR3 is 18 amino acids long. Germline CDR1 and CDR2: KGHSY and FQNENV. CDR3 nucleotides: TGTGCCAGCAGCCATAACCCTGACGCCCCGGGACAACCCTACGAGCAGTACTTC. It specifies CASSHNPDAPGQPYEQYF.

The chain joins TRBV6-2 or TRBV6-3 to TRBJ2-2, with D hard to call. CDR1 and CDR2 from the germline V gene are MNHEY and SVGEGT. The CDR3 sequence is 15 residues long. V shed 4 bases and J shed 4 bases, with 13 bases lying between them. CDR3 loop: CASSFFPRTTGELFF. The CDR3 DNA reads as TGTGCCAGCAGTTTTTTCCCGAGGACCACCGGGGAGCTGTTTTTT.

This clonotype was seen a few times. The V and J genes are TRBV7-9 and TRBJ2-3; TRBD2 aligns across 7 bases. The CDR3 sequence is 15 residues long. V lost 3 bases, J lost 3 bases, and 6 bases stayed unmatched. CDR1 SEHNR and CDR2 FQNEAQ come from the germline V gene (reference sequence). The DNA of the CDR3 is TGTGCCAGCAGCTTCATGTACGGGGGGACAGATACGCAGTATTTT. This sequence encodes CASSFMYGGTDTQYF.

This clonotype was observed at least ten times. The chain recombines TRBV7-9 with TRBJ2-2; no firm D call. Germline V lookup: CDR1 SEHNR, CDR2 FQNEAQ (reference sequence). The length of the CDR3 is 12 residues. Trimming removed 1 base at V and 7 bases at J, with 4 bases between. CDR3 loop: CASSLEGGELFF. The CDR3, as DNA: TGTGCCAGCAGCTTAGAAGGCGGGGAGCTGTTTTTT.

The chain has TRBV18 and TRBJ1-1; no firm D call. The CDR3 sequence is 15 residues long. Looked up from germline, CDR1 is KGHSH and CDR2 is LQKENI. Trimming cost V 2 bases and J 1 base, with 11 bases left between them. The CDR3 DNA reads as TGTGCCAGCTCACCAGCCGACCTCGAGAACACTGAAGCTTTCTTT. Translation gives CASSPADLENTEAFF. Combining the CDR3 with reference TRBV18 and TRBJ1-1 gives the whole variable domain NAGVMQNPRHLVRRRGQEARLRCSPMKGHSHVYWYRQLPEEGLKFMVYLQKENIIDESGMPKERFSAEFPKEGPSILRIQQVVRGDSAAYFCASSPADLENTEAFFGQGTRLTVV.

This sequence joins TRBV20-1 and TRBJ1-5; 9 bases fit TRBD1. The CDR3 consists of 14 residues. Germline loops: CDR1 DFQATT, CDR2 SNEGSKA (reference sequence). V lost 3 bases and J lost 4; bases outside the gene matches: 4. As DNA, the CDR3 is TGCAGTGCTAGTCGGACAGGGGTAAATCAGCCCCAGCATTTT. It specifies CSASRTGVNQPQHF.

The genes are TRBV5-1 and TRBJ2-7; possibly TRBD1 for D (5 bases). CDR1 SGHRS and CDR2 YFSETQ come from the germline V gene. V was trimmed by 4 bases and J by 2 bases, leaving 10 bases between them. CDR3 length: 13 amino acids. The CDR3 sequence: CASSPSGPYEQYF. In DNA form, the CDR3 reads TGCGCCAGCAGCCCGTCAGGGCCCTACGAGCAGTACTTC.

The rearrangement links TRBV28 to TRBJ2-6; D is unresolved. The CDR3 covers 15 residues. Germline CDR1 is MDHEN and CDR2 is SYDVKM. Trimming removed 5 bases from V and 1 base from J, with 9 bases in between. The CDR3 spells CASSADRSGANVLTF. CDR3 sequence (DNA): TGTGCCAGCAGTGCCGATAGGTCTGGGGCCAACGTCCTGACTTTC.